The clone carrying this T cell receptor beta chain is a singleton in its sample. Authors' methods: From reference gene primer amplification, estimates of nucleated cell counts were derived. Sequenced by immunoSEQ multiplex PCR; TCRdb stores in-frame clones only, minus some. V and J calls and clone size are given by that table; D and trimming were obtained from the DNA. Among around 150,000 clones listed, almost 90% were seen once. The record originates from a study of blood T cell repertoires in COVID-19. Overall study: PBMCs, B-cell-depleted T cells, or T cells were the source of the cDNA or gDNA that made up the material.

CDR1 and CDR2 (germline): MNHEY, SVGAGI. The V gene lost 6 bases and the J gene lost 2 bases, with 12 bases spanning the gap. This CDR3 has 14 residues. The sequence was collected from a man in his fifties or sixties with active or convalescent COVID-19. Sequences were obtained from peripheral blood. The chain joins TRBV6-5 to TRBJ2-3; D might be TRBD2 (5 bases). CDR3 in amino acids: CASSDGVLTDTQYF. CDR3 coding DNA: TGTGCCAGCAGCGACGGGGTGCTCACAGATACGCAGTATTTT.